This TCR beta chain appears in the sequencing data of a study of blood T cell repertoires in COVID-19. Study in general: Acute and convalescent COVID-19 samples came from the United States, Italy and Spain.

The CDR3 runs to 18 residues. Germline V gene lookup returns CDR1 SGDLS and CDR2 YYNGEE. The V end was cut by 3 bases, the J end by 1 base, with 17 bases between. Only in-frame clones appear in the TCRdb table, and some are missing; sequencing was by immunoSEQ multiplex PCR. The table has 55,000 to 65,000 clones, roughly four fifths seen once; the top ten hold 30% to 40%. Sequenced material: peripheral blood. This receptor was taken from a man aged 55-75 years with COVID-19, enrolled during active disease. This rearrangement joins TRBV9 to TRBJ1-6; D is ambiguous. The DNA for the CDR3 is TGTGCCAGCAGCGAGAGGCCGGGAGGGTTATCCTATAATTCACCCCTCCACTTT. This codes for CASSERPGGLSYNSPLHF.